This note documents a single TCR beta chain sequence. Under the authors' procedure: Scientists estimated how many nucleated cells there were by amplifying reference gene primers. The protocol was immunoSEQ multiplex PCR, while the TCRdb copy is restricted to in-frame clones and leaves out a portion. That table supplies the V and J calls and clone size; D and trimming were determined from the DNA. The profile shows over 90,000 clones, approximately 91% of them singletons. The CDR3 is made up of 15 amino acids. Germline assignment: CDR1 SGHRS and CDR2 YFSETQ. The V gene lost 0 bases and the J gene lost 2 bases, with 9 bases spanning the gap. The data belong to a study of blood T cell repertoires in COVID-19. The wider study: COVID-19 samples from acute and convalescent phases originated in the United States, Italy and Spain. Sample material is recorded as cDNA or gDNA derived from T cells, B-cell-depleted T cells, or PBMCs.

The TCR was taken from a man aged 18 to 35 with acute or convalescent COVID-19. Sequencing used peripheral blood. The J gene is TRBJ1-5, the V gene TRBV5-1; the D is unclear. The CDR3 coding sequence is TGCGCCAGCAGCTTGGACAATGGGCGCAATCAGCCCCAGCATTTT. Translating gives CASSLDNGRNQPQHF.